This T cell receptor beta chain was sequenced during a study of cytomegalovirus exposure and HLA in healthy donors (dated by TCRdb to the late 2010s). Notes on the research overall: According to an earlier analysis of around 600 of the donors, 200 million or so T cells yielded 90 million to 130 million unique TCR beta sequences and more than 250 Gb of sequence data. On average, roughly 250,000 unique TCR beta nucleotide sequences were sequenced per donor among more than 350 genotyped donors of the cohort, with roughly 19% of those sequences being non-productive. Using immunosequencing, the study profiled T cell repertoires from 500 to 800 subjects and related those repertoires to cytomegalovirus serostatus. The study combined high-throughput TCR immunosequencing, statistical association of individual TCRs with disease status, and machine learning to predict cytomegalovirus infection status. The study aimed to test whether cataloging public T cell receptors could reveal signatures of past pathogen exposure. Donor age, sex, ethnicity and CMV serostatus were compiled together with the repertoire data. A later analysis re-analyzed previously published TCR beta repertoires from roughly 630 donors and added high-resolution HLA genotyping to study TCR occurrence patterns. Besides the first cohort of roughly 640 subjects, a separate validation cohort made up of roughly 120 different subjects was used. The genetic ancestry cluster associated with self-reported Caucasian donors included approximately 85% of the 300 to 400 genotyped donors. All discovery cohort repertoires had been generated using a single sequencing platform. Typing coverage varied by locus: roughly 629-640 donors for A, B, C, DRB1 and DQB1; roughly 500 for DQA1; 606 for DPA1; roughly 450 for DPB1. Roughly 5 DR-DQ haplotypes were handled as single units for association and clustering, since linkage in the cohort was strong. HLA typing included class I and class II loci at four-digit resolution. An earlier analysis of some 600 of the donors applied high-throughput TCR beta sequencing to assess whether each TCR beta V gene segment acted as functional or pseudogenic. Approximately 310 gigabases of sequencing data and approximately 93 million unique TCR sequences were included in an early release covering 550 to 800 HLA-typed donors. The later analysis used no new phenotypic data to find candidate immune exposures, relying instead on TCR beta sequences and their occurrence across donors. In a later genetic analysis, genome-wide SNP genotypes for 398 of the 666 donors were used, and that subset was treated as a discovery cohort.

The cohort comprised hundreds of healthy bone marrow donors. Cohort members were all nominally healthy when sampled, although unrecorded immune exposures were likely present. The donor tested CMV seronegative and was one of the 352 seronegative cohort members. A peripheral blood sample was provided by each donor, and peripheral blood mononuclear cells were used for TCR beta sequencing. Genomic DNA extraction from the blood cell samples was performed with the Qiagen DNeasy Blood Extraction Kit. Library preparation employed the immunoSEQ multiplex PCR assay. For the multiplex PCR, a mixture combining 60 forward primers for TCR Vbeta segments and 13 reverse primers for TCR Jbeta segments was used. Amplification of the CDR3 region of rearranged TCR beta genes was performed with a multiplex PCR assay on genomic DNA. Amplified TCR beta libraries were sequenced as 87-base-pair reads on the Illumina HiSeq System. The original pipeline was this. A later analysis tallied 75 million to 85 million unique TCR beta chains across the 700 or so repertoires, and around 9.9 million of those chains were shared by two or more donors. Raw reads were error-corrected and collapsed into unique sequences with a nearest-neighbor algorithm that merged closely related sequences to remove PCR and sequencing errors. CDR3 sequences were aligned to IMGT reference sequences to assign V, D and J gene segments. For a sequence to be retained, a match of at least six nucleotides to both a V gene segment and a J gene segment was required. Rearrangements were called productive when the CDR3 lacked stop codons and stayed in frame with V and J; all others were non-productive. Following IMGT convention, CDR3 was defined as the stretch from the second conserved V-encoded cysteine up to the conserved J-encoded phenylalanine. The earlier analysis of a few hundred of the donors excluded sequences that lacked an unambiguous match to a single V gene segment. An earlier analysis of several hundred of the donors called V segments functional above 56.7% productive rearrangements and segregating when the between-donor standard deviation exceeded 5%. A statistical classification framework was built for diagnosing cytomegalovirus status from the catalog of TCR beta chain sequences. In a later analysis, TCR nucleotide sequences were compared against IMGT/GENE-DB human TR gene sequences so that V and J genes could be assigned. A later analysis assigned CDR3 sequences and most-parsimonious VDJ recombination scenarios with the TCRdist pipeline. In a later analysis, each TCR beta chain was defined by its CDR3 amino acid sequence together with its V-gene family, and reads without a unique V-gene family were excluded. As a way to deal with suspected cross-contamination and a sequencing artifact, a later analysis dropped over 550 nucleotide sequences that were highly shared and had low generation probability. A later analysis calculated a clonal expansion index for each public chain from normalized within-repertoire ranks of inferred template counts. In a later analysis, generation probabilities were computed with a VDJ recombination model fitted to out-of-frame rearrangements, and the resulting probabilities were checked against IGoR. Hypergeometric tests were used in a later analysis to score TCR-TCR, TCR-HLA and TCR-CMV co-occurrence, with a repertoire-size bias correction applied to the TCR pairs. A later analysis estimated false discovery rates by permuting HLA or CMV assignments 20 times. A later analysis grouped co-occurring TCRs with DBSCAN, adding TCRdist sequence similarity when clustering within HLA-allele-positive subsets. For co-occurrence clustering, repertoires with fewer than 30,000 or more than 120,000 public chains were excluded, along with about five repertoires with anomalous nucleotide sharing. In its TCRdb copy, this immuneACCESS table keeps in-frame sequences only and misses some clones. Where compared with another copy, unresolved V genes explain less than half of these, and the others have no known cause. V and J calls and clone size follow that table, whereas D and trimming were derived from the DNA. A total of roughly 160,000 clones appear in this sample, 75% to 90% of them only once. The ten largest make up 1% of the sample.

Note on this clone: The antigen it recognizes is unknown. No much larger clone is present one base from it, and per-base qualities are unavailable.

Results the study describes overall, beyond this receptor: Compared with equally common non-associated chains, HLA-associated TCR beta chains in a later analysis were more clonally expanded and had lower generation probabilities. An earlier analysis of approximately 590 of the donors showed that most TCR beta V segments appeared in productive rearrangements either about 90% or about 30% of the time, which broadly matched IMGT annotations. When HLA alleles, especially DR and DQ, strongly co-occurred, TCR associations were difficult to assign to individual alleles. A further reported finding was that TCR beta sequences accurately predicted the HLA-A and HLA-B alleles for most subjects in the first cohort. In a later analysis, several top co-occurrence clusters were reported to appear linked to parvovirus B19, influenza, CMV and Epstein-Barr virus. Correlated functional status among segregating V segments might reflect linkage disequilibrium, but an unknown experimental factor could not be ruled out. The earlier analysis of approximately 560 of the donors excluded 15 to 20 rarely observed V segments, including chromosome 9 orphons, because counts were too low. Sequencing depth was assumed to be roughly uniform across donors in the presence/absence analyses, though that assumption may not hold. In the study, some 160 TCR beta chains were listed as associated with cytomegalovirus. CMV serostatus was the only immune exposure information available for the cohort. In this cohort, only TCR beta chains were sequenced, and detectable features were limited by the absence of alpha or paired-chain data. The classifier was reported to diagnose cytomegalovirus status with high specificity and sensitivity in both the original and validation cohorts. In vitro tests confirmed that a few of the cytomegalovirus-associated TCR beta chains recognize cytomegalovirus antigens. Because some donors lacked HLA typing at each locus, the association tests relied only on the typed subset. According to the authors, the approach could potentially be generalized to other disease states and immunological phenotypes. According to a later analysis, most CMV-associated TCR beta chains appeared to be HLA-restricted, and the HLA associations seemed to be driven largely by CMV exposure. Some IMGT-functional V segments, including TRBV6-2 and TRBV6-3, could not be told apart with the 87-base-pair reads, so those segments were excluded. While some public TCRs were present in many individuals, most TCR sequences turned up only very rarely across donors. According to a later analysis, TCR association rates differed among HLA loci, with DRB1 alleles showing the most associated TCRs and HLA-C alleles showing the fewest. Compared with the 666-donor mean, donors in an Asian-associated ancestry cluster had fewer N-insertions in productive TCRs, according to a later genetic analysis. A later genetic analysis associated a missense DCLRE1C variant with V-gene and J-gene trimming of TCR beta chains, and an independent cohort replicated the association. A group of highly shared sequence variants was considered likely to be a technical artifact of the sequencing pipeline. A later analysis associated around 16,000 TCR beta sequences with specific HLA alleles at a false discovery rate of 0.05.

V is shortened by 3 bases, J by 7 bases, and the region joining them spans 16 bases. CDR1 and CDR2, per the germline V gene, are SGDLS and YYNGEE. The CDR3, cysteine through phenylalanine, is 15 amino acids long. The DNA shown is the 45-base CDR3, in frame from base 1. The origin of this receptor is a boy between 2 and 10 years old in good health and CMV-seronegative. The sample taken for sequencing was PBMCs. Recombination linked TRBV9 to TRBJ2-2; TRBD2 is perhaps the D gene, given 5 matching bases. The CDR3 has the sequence CASSGAGPRGGELFF. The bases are TGTGCCAGCAGCGGGGCGGGTCCCCGGGGCGGGGAGCTGTTTTTT.